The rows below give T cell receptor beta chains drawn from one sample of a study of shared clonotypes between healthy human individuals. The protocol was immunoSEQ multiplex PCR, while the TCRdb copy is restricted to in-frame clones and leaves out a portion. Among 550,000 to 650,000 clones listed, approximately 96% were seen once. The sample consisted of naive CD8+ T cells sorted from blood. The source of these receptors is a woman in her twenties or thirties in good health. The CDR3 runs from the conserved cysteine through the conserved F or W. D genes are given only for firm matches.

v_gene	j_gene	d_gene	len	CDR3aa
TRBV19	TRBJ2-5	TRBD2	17	CASSIDRLAGNQETQYF
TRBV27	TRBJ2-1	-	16	CASSWPPGSSYNEQFF
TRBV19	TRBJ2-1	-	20	CASSIVGGRFRYLSYNEQFF
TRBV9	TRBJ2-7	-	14	CASSVGGISYEQYF
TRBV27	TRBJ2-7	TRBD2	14	CASSPSGSIYEQYF
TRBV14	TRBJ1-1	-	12	CASSPRQAEAFF
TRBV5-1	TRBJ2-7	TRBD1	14	CASSLARDSYEQYF
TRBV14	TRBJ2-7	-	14	CASSQEGWSYEQYF
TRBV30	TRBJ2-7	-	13	CAWRPNGDYEQYF
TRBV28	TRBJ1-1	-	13	CASSLLINTEAFF
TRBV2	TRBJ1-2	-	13	CASTGPGKDGYTF
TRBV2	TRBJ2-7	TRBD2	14	CASKTSGTLYEQYF
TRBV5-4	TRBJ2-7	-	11	CASSLGFEQYF
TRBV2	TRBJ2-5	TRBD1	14	CASSELRGQETQYF
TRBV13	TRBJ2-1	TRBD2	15	CASSLTSLKNNEQFF
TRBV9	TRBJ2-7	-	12	CASSAQPGEQYF
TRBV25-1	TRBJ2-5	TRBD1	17	CASQPGQALMRQETQYF
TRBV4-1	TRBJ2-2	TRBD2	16	CASSHSTSGKSGELFF
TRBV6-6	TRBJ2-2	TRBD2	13	CAISGGASGELFF
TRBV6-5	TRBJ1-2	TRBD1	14	CASRPGQTPYGYTF
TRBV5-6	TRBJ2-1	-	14	CASSFAGGRIEQFF
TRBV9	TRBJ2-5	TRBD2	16	CASSVARTSGRKTQYF
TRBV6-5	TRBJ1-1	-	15	CASSYSIGANTEAFF
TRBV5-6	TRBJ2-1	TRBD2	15	CASSLDLAGYNEQFF
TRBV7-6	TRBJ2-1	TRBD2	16	CASSEKLAGVYNEQFF
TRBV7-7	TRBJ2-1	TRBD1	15	CASSLGTGGEYEQFF
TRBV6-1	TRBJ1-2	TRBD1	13	CASSIQGADGYTF
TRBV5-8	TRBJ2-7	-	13	CASSFQTAYEQYF
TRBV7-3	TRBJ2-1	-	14	CASSPAAGVDEQFF
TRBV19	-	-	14	CASSASGVGYEQYF
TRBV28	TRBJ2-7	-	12	CASSGGPYEQYF
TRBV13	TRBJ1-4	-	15	CASSLGSPTNEKLFF
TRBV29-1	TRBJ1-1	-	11	CSVVLGTEAFF
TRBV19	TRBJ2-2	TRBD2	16	CASSMGLAGVTGELFF
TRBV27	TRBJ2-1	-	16	CASSLYAGTSYNEQFF
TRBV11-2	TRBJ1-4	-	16	CASSLVLGRKNEKLFF
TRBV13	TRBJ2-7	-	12	CASSLGGSEQYF
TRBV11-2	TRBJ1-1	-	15	CASSLGSGLNTEAFF
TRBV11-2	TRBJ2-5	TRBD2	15	CASSLGTSGQETQYF